This TCR beta chain was recovered during a study of blood T cell repertoires in COVID-19. Study-level background: The origin of the acute and convalescent COVID-19 samples was the United States, Italy and Spain. In each case, the material was cDNA or gDNA derived from T cells, B-cell-depleted T cells, or PBMCs.

Original processing notes: By means of reference gene primer amplification, nucleated cell counts were estimated. Some clones are missing from TCRdb's copy, which holds only in-frame ones; the method was immunoSEQ multiplex PCR. D and trimming come from the DNA, and the V and J calls and clone size come from that table. The sample shows roughly 110,000 clones, around 89% of them seen only once. The CDR3 loop spans 10 amino acids. Per the germline V gene, CDR1 is DFQATT and CDR2 is SNEGSKA (reference sequence). A word on this clone: At one end the junction does not follow the germline gene, possibly because of a read error.

This rearrangement joins TRBV20-1 to TRBJ1-1, with no clear D. The clonotype was recovered from a human donor with acute or convalescent COVID-19. The donor label of this sample is uncertain. The sequenced sample was peripheral blood. This chain's CDR3 is CSARDEEAFF. The CDR3 DNA reads as TGCAGTGCCAGAGACGAGGAAGCTTTCTTT.